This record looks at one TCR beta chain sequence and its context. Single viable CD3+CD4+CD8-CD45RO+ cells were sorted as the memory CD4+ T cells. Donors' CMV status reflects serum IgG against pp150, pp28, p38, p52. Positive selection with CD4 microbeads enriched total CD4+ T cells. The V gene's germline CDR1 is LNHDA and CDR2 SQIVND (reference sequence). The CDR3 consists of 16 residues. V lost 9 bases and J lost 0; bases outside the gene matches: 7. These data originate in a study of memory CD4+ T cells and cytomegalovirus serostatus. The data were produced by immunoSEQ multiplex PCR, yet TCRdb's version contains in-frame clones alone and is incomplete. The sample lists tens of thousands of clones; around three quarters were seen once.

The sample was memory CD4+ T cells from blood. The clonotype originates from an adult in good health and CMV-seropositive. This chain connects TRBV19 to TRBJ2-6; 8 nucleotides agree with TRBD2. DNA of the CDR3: TGTGCCAGCAGGGCCAGCGGGAGCTCTGGGGCCAACGTCCTGACTTTC. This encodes CASRASGSSGANVLTF.